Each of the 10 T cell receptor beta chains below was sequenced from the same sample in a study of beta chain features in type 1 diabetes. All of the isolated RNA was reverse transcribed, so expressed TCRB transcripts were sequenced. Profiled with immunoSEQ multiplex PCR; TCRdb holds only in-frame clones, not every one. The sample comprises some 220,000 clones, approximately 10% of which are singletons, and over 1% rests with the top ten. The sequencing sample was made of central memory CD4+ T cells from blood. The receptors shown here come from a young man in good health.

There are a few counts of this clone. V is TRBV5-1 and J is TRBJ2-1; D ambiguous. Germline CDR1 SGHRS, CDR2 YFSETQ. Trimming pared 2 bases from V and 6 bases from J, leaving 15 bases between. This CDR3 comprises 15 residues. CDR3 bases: TGCGCCAGCAGCTTAGGTCCGACGGGTAGCAATGAGCAGTTCTTC. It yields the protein CASSLGPTGSNEQFF.

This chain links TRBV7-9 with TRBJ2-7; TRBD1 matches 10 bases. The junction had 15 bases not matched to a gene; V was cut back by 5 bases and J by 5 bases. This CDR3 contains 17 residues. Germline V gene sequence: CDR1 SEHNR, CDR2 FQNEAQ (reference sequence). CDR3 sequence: CASSLDRGRVKGHEQYF. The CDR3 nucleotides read TGTGCCAGCAGCCTAGACAGGGGGCGAGTCAAAGGCCACGAGCAGTACTTC.

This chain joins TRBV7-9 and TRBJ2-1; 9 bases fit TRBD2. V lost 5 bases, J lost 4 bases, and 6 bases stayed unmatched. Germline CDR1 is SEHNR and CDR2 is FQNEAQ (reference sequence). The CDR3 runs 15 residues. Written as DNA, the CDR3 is TGTGCCAGCAGCCCTTTAGCGGGAGTATACAATGAGCAGTTCTTC. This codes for CASSPLAGVYNEQFF.

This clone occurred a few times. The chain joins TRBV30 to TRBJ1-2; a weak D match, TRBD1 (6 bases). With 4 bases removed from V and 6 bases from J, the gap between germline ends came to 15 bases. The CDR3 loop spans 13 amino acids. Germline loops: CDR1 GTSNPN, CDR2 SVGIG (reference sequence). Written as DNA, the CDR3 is TGTGCCTGGAATCAACACGAGGGGGATGGCTACACCTTC. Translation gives CAWNQHEGDGYTF.

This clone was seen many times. The CDR3 DNA sequence: TGTGCCGCGGAACGGGACCTCAGGGGTGAGCAGTTCTTC. Translated, it gives CAAERDLRGEQFF. The chain joins TRBV10-3 to TRBJ2-1; maybe TRBD1 (6 bases). From germline, CDR1 is ENHRY and CDR2 SYGVKD. CDR3 length: 13 residues. The V end lost 11 bases, the J end lost 9 bases, and 20 bases lay between the germline ends.

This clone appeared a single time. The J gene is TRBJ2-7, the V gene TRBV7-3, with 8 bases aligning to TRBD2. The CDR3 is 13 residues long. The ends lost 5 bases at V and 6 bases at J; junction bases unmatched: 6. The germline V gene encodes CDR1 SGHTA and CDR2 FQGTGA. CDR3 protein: CASSLTSEAEQYF. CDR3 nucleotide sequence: TGTGCCAGCAGCCTGACTAGCGAGGCCGAGCAGTACTTC. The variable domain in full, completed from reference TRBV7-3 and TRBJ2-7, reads GAGVSQTPSNKVTEKGKYVELRCDPISGHTALYWYRQSLGQGPEFLIYFQGTGAADDSGLPNDRFFAVRPEGSVSTLKIQRTERGDSAVYLCASSLTSEAEQYFGPGTRLTVT.

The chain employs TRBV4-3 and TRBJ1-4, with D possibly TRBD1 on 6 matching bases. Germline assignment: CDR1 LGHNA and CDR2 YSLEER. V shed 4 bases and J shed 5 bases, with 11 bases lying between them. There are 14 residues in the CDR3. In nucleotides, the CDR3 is TGCGCCAGCAGCCGGACGGACAGAAATGAAAAACTGTTTTTT. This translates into CASSRTDRNEKLFF.

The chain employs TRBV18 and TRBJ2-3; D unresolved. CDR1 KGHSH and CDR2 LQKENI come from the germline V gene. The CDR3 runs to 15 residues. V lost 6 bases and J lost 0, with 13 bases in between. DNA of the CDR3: TGTGCCAGCTCTCTGGACGGATTGAGCACAGATACGCAGTATTTT. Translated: CASSLDGLSTDTQYF.

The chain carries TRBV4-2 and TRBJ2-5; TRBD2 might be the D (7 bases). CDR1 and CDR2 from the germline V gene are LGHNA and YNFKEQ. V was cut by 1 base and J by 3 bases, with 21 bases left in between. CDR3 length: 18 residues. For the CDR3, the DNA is TGTGCCAGCAGCCAAGGCCGAGGCGGCGGGGGCGCAAAAGAGACCCAGTACTTC. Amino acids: CASSQGRGGGGAKETQYF.

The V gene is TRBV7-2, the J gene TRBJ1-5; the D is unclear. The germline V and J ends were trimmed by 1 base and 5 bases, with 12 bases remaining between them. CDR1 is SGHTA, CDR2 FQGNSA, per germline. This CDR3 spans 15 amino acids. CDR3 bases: TGTGCCAGCAGCTTAGTGTACAGTTTCTATCAGCCCCAGCATTTT. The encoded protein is CASSLVYSFYQPQHF. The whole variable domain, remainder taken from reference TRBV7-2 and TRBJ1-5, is GAGVSQSPSNKVTEKGKDVELRCDPISGHTALYWYRQSLGQGLEFLIYFQGNSAPDKSGLPSDRFSAERTGGSVSTLTIQRTQQEDSAVYLCASSLVYSFYQPQHFGDGTRLSIL.